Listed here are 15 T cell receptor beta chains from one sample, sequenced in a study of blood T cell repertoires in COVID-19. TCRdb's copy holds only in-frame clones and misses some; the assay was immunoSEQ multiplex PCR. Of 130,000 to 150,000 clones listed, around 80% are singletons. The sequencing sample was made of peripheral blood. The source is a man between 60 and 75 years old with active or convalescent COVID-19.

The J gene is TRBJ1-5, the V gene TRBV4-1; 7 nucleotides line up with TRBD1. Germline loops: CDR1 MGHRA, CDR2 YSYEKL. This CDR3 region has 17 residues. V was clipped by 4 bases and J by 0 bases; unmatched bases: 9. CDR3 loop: CASSPRGTAYSNQPQHF. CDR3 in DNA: TGCGCCAGCAGCCCCCGCGGGACAGCTTATAGCAATCAGCCCCAGCATTTT.

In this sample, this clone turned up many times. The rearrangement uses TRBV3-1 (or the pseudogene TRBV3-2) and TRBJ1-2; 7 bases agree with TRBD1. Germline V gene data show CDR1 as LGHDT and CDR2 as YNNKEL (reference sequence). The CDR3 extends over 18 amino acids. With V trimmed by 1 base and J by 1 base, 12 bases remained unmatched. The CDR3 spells CASSQVRFRGTDNYGYTF. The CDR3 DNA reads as TGTGCCAGCAGCCAAGTTAGGTTTAGAGGGACAGATAACTATGGCTACACCTTC.

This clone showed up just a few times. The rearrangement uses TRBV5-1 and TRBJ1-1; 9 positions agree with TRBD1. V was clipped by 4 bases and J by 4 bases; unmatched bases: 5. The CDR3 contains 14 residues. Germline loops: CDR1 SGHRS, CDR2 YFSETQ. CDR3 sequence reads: CASSQQDRGTEAFF. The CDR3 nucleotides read TGCGCCAGCAGCCAACAGGACAGGGGCACTGAAGCTTTCTTT.

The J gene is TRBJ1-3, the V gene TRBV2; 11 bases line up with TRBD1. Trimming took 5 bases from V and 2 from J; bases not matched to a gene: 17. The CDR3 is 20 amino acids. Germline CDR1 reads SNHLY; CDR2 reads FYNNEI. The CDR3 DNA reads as TGTGCCAGCAGTACCCCGAAGAAGGGACAGGGGGGCCGAACTGGAAACACCATATATTTT. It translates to CASSTPKKGQGGRTGNTIYF.

The CDR3 sequence: CSALRSFDGYTF. The DNA for the CDR3 is TGCAGCGCCTTAAGGAGTTTTGATGGCTACACCTTC. The chain uses TRBV29-1 and TRBJ1-2; D ambiguous. V lost 7 bases and J lost 6, with 15 bases in between. Germline V CDR1 and CDR2: SQVTM, ANQGSEA. The length of the CDR3 is 12 residues. Full variable domain (missing parts from reference TRBV29-1 and TRBJ1-2): SAVISQKPSRDICQRGTSLTIQCQVDSQVTMMFWYRQQPGQSLTLIATANQGSEATYESGFVIDKFPISRPNLTFSTLTVSNMSPEDSSIYLCSALRSFDGYTFGSGTRLTVV.

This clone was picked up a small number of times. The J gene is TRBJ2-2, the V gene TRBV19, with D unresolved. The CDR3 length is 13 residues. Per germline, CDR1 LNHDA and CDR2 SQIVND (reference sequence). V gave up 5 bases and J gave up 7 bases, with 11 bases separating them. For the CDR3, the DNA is TGTGCCAGTAGTCCCCAACGGGTCGGGGAGCTGTTTTTT. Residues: CASSPQRVGELFF.

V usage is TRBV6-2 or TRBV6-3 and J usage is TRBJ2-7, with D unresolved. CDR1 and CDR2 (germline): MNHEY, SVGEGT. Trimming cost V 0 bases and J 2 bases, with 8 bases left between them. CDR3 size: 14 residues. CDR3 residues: CASSYSASPYEQYF. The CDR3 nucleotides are TGTGCCAGCAGTTACTCAGCATCCCCCTACGAGCAGTACTTC.

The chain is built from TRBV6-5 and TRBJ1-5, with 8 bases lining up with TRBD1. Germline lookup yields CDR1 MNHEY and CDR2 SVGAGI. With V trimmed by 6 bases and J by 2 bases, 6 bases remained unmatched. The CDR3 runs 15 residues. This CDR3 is CASSSDRAGNQPQHF. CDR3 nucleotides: TGTGCCAGCAGCTCGGACAGGGCGGGCAATCAGCCCCAGCATTTT.

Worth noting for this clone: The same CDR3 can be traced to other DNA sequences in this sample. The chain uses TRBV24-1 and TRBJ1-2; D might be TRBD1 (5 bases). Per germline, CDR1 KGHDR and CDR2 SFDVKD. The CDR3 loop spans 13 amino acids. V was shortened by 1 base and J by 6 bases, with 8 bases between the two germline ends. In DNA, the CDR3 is TGTGCCACCAGTGATTTTACAGGCGATGGCTACACCTTC. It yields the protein CATSDFTGDGYTF.

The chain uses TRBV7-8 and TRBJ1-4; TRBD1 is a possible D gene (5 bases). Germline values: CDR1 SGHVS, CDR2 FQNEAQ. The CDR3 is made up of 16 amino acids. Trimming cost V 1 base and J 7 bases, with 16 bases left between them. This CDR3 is CASSLGREGRREKLFF. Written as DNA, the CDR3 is TGTGCCAGCAGCTTAGGGAGGGAGGGGCGGCGTGAAAAACTGTTTTTT.

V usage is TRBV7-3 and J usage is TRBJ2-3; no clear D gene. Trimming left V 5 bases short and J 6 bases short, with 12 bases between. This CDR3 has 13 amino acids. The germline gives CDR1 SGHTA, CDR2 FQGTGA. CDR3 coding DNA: TGTGCCAGCAGCCCCTCGGTAGAGGATACGCAGTATTTT. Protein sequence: CASSPSVEDTQYF.

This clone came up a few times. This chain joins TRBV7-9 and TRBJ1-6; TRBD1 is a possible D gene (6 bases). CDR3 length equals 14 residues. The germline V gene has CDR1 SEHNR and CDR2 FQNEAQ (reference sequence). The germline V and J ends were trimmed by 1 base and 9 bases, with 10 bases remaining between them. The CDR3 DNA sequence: TGTGCCAGCAGCTTAGGCAGGGGTGGTTCACCCCTCCACTTT. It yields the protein CASSLGRGGSPLHF.

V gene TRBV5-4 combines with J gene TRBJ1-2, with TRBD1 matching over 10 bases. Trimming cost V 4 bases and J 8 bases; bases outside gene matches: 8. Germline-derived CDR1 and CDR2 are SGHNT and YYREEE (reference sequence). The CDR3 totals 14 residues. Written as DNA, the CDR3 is TGTGCCAGCAGCCCGGGACAGGGGCGCAAGGGCTACACCTTC. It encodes CASSPGQGRKGYTF.

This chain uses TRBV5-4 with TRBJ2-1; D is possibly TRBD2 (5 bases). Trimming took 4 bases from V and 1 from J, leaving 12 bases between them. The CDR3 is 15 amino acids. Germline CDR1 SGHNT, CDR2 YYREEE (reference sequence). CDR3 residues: CASSHRDPSYNEQFF. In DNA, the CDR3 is TGTGCCAGCAGCCACCGGGATCCATCCTACAATGAGCAGTTCTTC.

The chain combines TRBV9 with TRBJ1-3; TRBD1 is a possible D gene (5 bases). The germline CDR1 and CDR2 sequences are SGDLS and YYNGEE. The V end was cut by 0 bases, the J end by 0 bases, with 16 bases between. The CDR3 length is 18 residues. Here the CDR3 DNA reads TGTGCCAGCAGCGTAGGTTGGGGGGGGAACCCCTCTGGAAACACCATATATTTT. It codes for CASSVGWGGNPSGNTIYF.